Listed below are T cell receptor beta chains from one sample, sequenced in a study of long-term antiretroviral therapy in people with HIV. Only in-frame clones appear in the TCRdb table, and some are missing; sequencing was by immunoSEQ multiplex PCR. The data contain about 32,000 clones, around 94% of them singletons. The sequenced sample was unsorted PBMCs, obtained 4.1 years after starting antiretroviral therapy. Every receptor here comes from a woman aged 45-65 years with HIV. The CDR3 runs from the conserved cysteine through the conserved F or W. The D gene is left open where the match is weak. A row's size may be missing; if present it is once, few, many or a size class.

v_call	d_call	clone_size	j_call	cdr3_nt	cdr3_aa
TRBV5-4	TRBD2	NA	TRBJ2-1	TGTGCCAGCAGCGTCCCTAGCGGGGGGGCCGGTAGCTCCTACAATGAGCAGTTCTTC	CASSVPSGGAGSSYNEQFF
TRBV7-8	TRBD1	NA	TRBJ1-1	TGTGCCAGCAGCCCGCGGACAGGTGCTAACACTGAAGCTTTCTTT	CASSPRTGANTEAFF
TRBV7-9	TRBD1	NA	TRBJ1-1	TGTGCCAGCAGCGCCGGGACAGCTGGAACTTGGAGAAACACTGAAGCTTTCTTT	CASSAGTAGTWRNTEAFF
TRBV7-6	NA	NA	TRBJ1-5	TGTGCCAGCAGCTCCCGCGGTAGCAATCAGCCCCAGCATTTT	CASSSRGSNQPQHF
TRBV9	NA	NA	TRBJ1-1	TGTGCCAGCAGCGTAGAGCCGTCCTTTGAAGCTTTCTTT	CASSVEPSFEAFF
TRBV2	NA	NA	TRBJ1-1	TGTGCCAGCAGTGAAGACGGGCCGAACACTGAAGCTTTCTTT	CASSEDGPNTEAFF
TRBV20-1	NA	NA	TRBJ1-1	TGCAGTGCTAACAGGAACACTGAAGCTTTCTTT	CSANRNTEAFF
TRBV5-6	TRBD1	NA	TRBJ1-2	TGTGCCAGCAGCCCATTAGGACAGGGAGACTATGGCTACACCTTC	CASSPLGQGDYGYTF
TRBV30	NA	NA	TRBJ1-2	TGTGCCTGGAGTGTGGGGGCCTATGGCTACACCTTC	CAWSVGAYGYTF
TRBV7-3	NA	NA	TRBJ2-2	TGTGCCAGCAGCATAAACAAGAACACCGGGGAGCTGTTTTTT	CASSINKNTGELFF
TRBV5-1	NA	NA	TRBJ1-5	TGCGCCAGCAGCTTGGCGGGGGGGAATCAGCCCCAGCATTTT	CASSLAGGNQPQHF
TRBV6-1	NA	NA	TRBJ2-7	TGTGCCAGCACCGAAAGAGACCTAGTCTACGAGCAGTACTTC	CASTERDLVYEQYF
TRBV18	TRBD2	NA	TRBJ2-5	TGTGCCAGCTCACCCGATCTAGCGGGGACTCAAGAGACCCAGTACTTC	CASSPDLAGTQETQYF
TRBV25-1	NA	NA	TRBJ2-5	TGTGCCAGCAACCAGGGGGAGACCCAGTACTTC	CASNQGETQYF
TRBV29-1	NA	NA	TRBJ1-1	TGCAGGGGGGTGTCCTGGGGGGGTGAAGCTTTCTTT	CRGVSWGGEAFF
TRBV7-2	NA	NA	TRBJ2-1	TGTGCCAGCAGCTTAGATAGCGGCCGCAGCTCCTACAATGAGCAGTTCTTC	CASSLDSGRSSYNEQFF
TRBV7-6	NA	NA	TRBJ1-4	TGTGCCAGCAGCATTCAGGGTAACGAAAAACTGTTTTTT	CASSIQGNEKLFF
TRBV7-2	TRBD1	NA	TRBJ1-2	TGTGCCAGCAGCTCGACAGGGTTGGCCTATGGCTACACCTTC	CASSSTGLAYGYTF
TRBV4-3	NA	NA	TRBJ1-5	TGCGCCAGCAGCCAAGAGGGCCGGTCCAATCAGCCCCAGCATTTT	CASSQEGRSNQPQHF
TRBV5-1	NA	NA	TRBJ2-7	TGCGCCAGCAGCCTCCCGAGCTCCTACGAGCAGTACTTC	CASSLPSSYEQYF
TRBV6-5	NA	NA	TRBJ1-1	TGTGCCAGCAGTTACTTCAGTAGAAGGAACACTGAAGCTTTCTTT	CASSYFSRRNTEAFF
TRBV5-8	NA	once	TRBJ1-2	TGTGCCAGCAGCTTGGGGTTCTTAGATTCTAACTATGGCTACACCTTC	CASSLGFLDSNYGYTF
TRBV7-9	NA	NA	TRBJ2-5	TGTGCCAGCAGCCATAGGAGTGGCGGACATGAAGAGACCCAGTACTTC	CASSHRSGGHEETQYF
TRBV6-4	NA	NA	TRBJ2-7	TGTGCCAGCAGTGACAGGGGCTACTACGAGCAGTACTTC	CASSDRGYYEQYF
TRBV2	NA	NA	TRBJ2-1	TGTGCCAGCAGTCCCGGGGGACTCCGGGGCAATGAGCAGTTCTTC	CASSPGGLRGNEQFF
TRBV6-4	NA	NA	TRBJ2-2	TGTGCCAGCAGACAGGTTTTGACCGGGGAGCTGTTTTTT	CASRQVLTGELFF
TRBV6-5	NA	NA	TRBJ2-7	TGTGCCAGCACCCAGCGGTACGAGCAGTACTTC	CASTQRYEQYF
TRBV11-3	TRBD1	once	TRBJ2-2	TGTGCCAGCGGGGTGGGACAGGGATACACCGGGGAGCTGTTTTTT	CASGVGQGYTGELFF
TRBV27	TRBD1	NA	TRBJ1-3	TGTGCCAGCAGTGCGGACAGGGTCTCTGGAAACACCATATATTTT	CASSADRVSGNTIYF
TRBV5-5	NA	NA	TRBJ2-5	TGTGCCAGCAGCTCCAGGGGTCAAGAGACCCAGTACTTC	CASSSRGQETQYF
TRBV30	NA	NA	TRBJ2-2	TGTGCCTGGACCGGGGTATCTTTCGGGGAGCTGTTTTTT	CAWTGVSFGELFF
TRBV5-4	NA	NA	TRBJ2-2	TGTGCCAGCAGCTTGGCGGGGTCGACCGGGGAGCTGTTTTTT	CASSLAGSTGELFF
TRBV30	NA	NA	TRBJ2-3	TGTGCCCGTGGTGGGATTAGCACAGATACGCAGTATTTT	CARGGISTDTQYF
TRBV5-1	TRBD1	NA	TRBJ2-2	TGCGCCAGCAGCTACCGACAGGGAAAGACCGGGGAGCTGTTTTTT	CASSYRQGKTGELFF
TRBV5-1	NA	NA	TRBJ2-5	TGCGCCAGCAGCTTGCGTTTCACTCCACTAGGGGAGACCCAGTACTTC	CASSLRFTPLGETQYF
TRBV4-1	NA	NA	TRBJ2-3	TGCGCCAGCAGCCCGGGACTAGATACGCAGTATTTT	CASSPGLDTQYF
TRBV6-5	TRBD1	NA	TRBJ1-1	TGTGCCAGCAGACCCCGGGACAGGGGGCCCGCTTTCGCTTTCTTT	CASRPRDRGPAFAFF
TRBV27	NA	NA	TRBJ2-6	TGTGCCAGCAGTTTACTTACAGGGTCTGGGGCCAACGTCCTGACTTTC	CASSLLTGSGANVLTF
TRBV21-1	NA	NA	TRBJ2-3	TGTGCCAGCAGCAAAGCGCTTTTCGCGGGGTCTAGCACAGATACGCAGTATTTT	CASSKALFAGSSTDTQYF
TRBV4-3	TRBD1	NA	TRBJ2-1	TGCGCCAGCAGCCAAGATAGACAGGGGCCGTACAATGAGCAGTTCTTC	CASSQDRQGPYNEQFF
TRBV21-1	NA	NA	TRBJ1-2	TGTGCCAGCCTGCCAGTTAGCTACACCTTC	CASLPVSYTF